Below are 4 T cell receptor beta chains sequenced from a single sample in a study of cytomegalovirus exposure and HLA in healthy donors. Profiled with immunoSEQ multiplex PCR; TCRdb holds only in-frame clones, not every one. The profile shows around 350,000 clones, 86% of them singletons. Source material: PBMCs. These TCRs come from a woman aged 18-29 years in good health and CMV-seronegative.

This clone has a single count. V usage is TRBV6-1 and J usage is TRBJ2-7; perhaps TRBD2 as D (6 bases). The CDR3 contains 18 residues. Germline loops: CDR1 MNHNS, CDR2 SASEGT. V lost 3 bases and J 9 bases, leaving 30 bases between the germline ends. CDR3 region: CASSDVSTRGWKGGGQYF. CDR3 in DNA: TGTGCCAGCAGTGACGTTTCCACCCGGGGGTGGAAGGGTGGGGGGCAGTACTTC.

This chain links TRBV19 with TRBJ1-1, with a weak D call TRBD1 (6 bases). The CDR3 spans 14 residues. Germline V lookup: CDR1 LNHDA, CDR2 SQIVND (reference sequence). V was pared by 8 bases and J by 1 base, with 14 bases between. CDR3 sequence: CASREQGPNTEAFF. Here the CDR3 DNA reads TGTGCCAGTCGGGAACAGGGCCCGAACACTGAAGCTTTCTTT. Using reference TRBV19 and TRBJ1-1 for the parts outside the CDR3, the full variable domain is DGGITQSPKYLFRKEGQNVTLSCEQNLNHDAMYWYRQDPGQGLRLIYYSQIVNDFQKGDIAEGYSVSREKKESFPLTVTSAQKNPTAFYLCASREQGPNTEAFFGQGTRLTVV.

The chain links TRBV4-1 to TRBJ2-7; 7 nucleotides match TRBD2. Looked up from germline, CDR1 is MGHRA and CDR2 is YSYEKL. V gave up 6 bases and J gave up 7 bases; unmatched junction bases: 9. The CDR3 consists of 13 residues. CDR3 nucleotide sequence: TGCGCCAGCAGGCCAAGTCCCGGGAGGGAGCAGTACTTC. Translating gives CASRPSPGREQYF.

V and J are TRBV2 and TRBJ2-5, with 9 bases that match TRBD2. V dropped 4 bases and J dropped 3; count of bases not matched to a gene: 9. This CDR3 contains 16 residues. Germline V gene lookup returns CDR1 SNHLY and CDR2 FYNNEI. The CDR3 reads CASSAAIAGAKETQYF. In DNA form, the CDR3 reads TGTGCCAGCAGTGCCGCCATAGCGGGGGCAAAAGAGACCCAGTACTTC. Full variable domain (outside the CDR3, taken from reference TRBV2 and TRBJ2-5): EPEVTQTPSHQVTQMGQEVILRCVPISNHLYFYWYRQILGQKVEFLVSFYNNEISEKSEIFDDQFSVERPDGSNFTLKIRSTKLEDSAMYFCASSAAIAGAKETQYFGPGTRLLVL.